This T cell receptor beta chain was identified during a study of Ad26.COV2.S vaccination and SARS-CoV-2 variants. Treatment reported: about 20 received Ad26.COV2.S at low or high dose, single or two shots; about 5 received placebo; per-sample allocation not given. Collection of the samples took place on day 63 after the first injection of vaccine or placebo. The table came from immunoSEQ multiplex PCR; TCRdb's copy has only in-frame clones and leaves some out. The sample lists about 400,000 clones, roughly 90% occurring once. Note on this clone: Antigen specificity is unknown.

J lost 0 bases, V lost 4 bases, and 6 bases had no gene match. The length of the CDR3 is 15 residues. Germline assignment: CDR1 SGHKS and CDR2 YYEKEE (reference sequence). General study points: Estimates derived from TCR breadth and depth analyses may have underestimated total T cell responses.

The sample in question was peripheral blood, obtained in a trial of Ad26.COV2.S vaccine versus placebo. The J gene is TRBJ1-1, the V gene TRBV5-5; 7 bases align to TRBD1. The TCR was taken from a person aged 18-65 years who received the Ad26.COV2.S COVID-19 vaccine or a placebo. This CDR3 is CASSQTGALNTEAFF. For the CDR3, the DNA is TGTGCCAGCAGCCAAACAGGGGCCCTGAACACTGAAGCTTTCTTT.